These 30 T cell receptor beta chains came from one sample sequenced in a study of blood T cells in healthy people across ages. Combining a sample-barcoded 5' primer with a J-beta primer mix, a second PCR ran for about 7 to 12 cycles. TCRdb fed the 5' RACE reads into MiXCR, producing one record per CDR3 protein. The sample comprises 600,000 or so distinct CDR3 sequences, less than 35% of which are singletons, and approximately 15% rests with the top ten. What was sequenced was blood. These receptors came from a woman older than 75 in good health.

Details on this clonotype: An end of the junction differs from the germline gene, which may be a read error. The chain employs TRBV29-1 and TRBJ2-4, with D hard to call. The end of the DNA is better explained by TRBJ2-7, so the J call may be wrong. The CDR3 runs 12 residues. Germline CDR1 is SQVTM and CDR2 is ANQGSEA. Here the CDR3 DNA reads TGCAGCATTGAGGTCACCAGCTACGAGCAGTACTTC. Encoded protein: CSIEVTSYEQYF.

This clonotype has at least ten counts. Here the CDR3 reads CASGRGASTDTQYF. CDR3 coding DNA: TGTGCCAGCGGTCGGGGGGCTAGCACAGATACGCAGTATTTT. V gene TRBV7-3 combines with J gene TRBJ2-3; weak D call: TRBD2 (7 bases). In germline, CDR1 is SGHTA, CDR2 FQGTGA. The CDR3 spans 14 residues. Trimming took 8 bases from V and 0 from J, leaving 12 bases between them. Based on the CDR3 plus reference TRBV7-3 and TRBJ2-3, the full variable domain is GAGVSQTPSNKVTEKGKYVELRCDPISGHTALYWYRQSLGQGPEFLIYFQGTGAADDSGLPNDRFFAVRPEGSVSTLKIQRTERGDSAVYLCASGRGASTDTQYFGPGTRLTVL.

CDR3 bases: TGTGCCTGGAGTCCCCCGGGGGAACAGCCCCAGCATTTT. This sequence encodes CAWSPPGEQPQHF. V and J are TRBV30 and TRBJ1-5; possibly TRBD1 for D (5 bases). Trimming removed 2 bases from V and 7 bases from J, with 12 bases in between. The CDR3 spans 13 residues. Per the germline V gene, CDR1 is GTSNPN and CDR2 is SVGIG (reference sequence). The full variable domain, completed using reference TRBV30 and TRBJ1-5, is SQTIHQWPATLVQPVGSPLSLECTVEGTSNPNLYWYRQAAGRGLQLLFYSVGIGQISSEVPQNLSASRPQDRQFILSSKKLLLSDSGFYLCAWSPPGEQPQHFGDGTRLSIL.

V gene TRBV20-1 combines with J gene TRBJ1-2; TRBD1 aligns across 7 bases. The CDR3 spans 15 residues. Germline loops: CDR1 DFQATT, CDR2 SNEGSKA (reference sequence). The V gene end was trimmed by 1 base and the J gene end by 3 bases; junction bases not matched to a gene: 8. The CDR3 nucleotides are TGCAGTGCTAGAGCGCAAGTCAGGGGGGACTATGGCTACACCTTC. It is translated as CSARAQVRGDYGYTF.

Concerning this clonotype itself: A much larger clone lies one base from this, so it may be a read error. V gene TRBV14 combines with J gene TRBJ2-1, with D possibly being TRBD1 (6 bases). Trimming stripped 2 bases from V and 12 bases from J, with 14 bases between. CDR1 is SGHDN, CDR2 FVKESK, per germline. This CDR3 comprises 13 residues. The CDR3 spells CASSQIQGGGQFF. CDR3 DNA: TGTGCCAGCAGCCAAATACAGGGCGGTGGGCAGTTCTTC.

Points on this clonotype: Just one base apart from a much larger clone, this may be a read error. The chain combines TRBV30 with TRBJ2-7; possible D gene TRBD1, 6 bases. The J call may be incorrect, as the DNA end agrees better with TRBJ2-4. The CDR3 totals 13 residues. The germline V gene encodes CDR1 GTSNPN and CDR2 SVGIG (reference sequence). The CDR3 DNA follows: TGTGCCTGGGACCCTGGGGGCAAGAACATTCAGTACTTC. Translated: CAWDPGGKNIQYF.

The table lists this clonotype with many counts. The chain carries TRBV20-1 and TRBJ1-4; tentatively, D is TRBD1 (5 bases). Germline CDR1 is DFQATT and CDR2 is SNEGSKA (reference sequence). CDR3 length: 16 residues. Trimming cost V 0 bases and J 4 bases, with 15 bases left between them. CDR3 loop: CSARDRGTRINEKLFF. The CDR3 nucleotides are TGCAGTGCTAGAGATAGAGGGACCAGGATTAATGAAAAACTGTTTTTT.

This clonotype occurred many times. V and J are TRBV4-3 and TRBJ1-6; no definite D call. Between the trimmed V and J ends, which lost 0 bases and 7 bases, there was a span of 10 bases. The germline gives CDR1 LGHNA, CDR2 YSLEER. The CDR3 contains 15 residues. The DNA for the CDR3 is TGCGCCAGCAGCCAAGATCTCGGCCAAAATTCACCCCTCCACTTT. As protein: CASSQDLGQNSPLHF.

At least ten counts were recorded for this clonotype. This chain links TRBV5-1 with TRBJ2-3, with D perhaps being TRBD1 or TRBD2 (5 bases each). Germline CDR1 and CDR2: SGHRS and YFSETQ. The CDR3 sequence is 17 residues long. V lost 1 base, J lost 1 base, and 16 bases lay in between. This CDR3 is CASSLYVRGSRTDTQYF. The CDR3 region has the DNA TGCGCCAGCAGCTTGTACGTCCGGGGCAGCCGCACAGATACGCAGTATTTT.

About this clonotype: Germline and junction disagree at one end, which may indicate a read error. The J gene is TRBJ2-4, the V gene TRBV14, with a possible D match to TRBD2 (5 bases). The closer fit of TRBJ2-5 to the DNA end suggests the J call may be wrong. CDR3 length: 12 amino acids. Germline-derived CDR1 and CDR2 are SGHDN and FVKESK. CDR3 region: CAGSQGGETQYF. CDR3 sequence (DNA): TGTGCCGGCAGCCAAGGAGGAGAGACCCAGTACTTC.

This clonotype was observed at least ten times. The rearrangement links TRBV6-1 to TRBJ2-7, with D unclear. From germline, CDR1 is MNHNS and CDR2 SASEGT. The CDR3 is 12 residues long. Deletions cut 9 bases from V and 0 bases from J, with 9 bases between. The CDR3 DNA reads as TGTGCCAGTACTAAGAGCTCCTACGAGCAGTACTTC. This encodes CASTKSSYEQYF.

A remark on this clonotype: This may stem from a read error, because a much larger clone lies one nucleotide away. CDR3 amino acids: CASSVLGTVNEQYF. The CDR3 DNA reads TGTGCCAGCAGTGTCCTCGGGACAGTCAATGAGCAGTACTTC. The chain joins TRBV25-1 to TRBJ2-7; 7 nucleotides agree with TRBD1. V shed 4 bases, J shed 7 bases, and the junction held 10 bases outside the gene matches. This CDR3 contains 14 residues. Germline V lookup: CDR1 MGHDK, CDR2 SYGVNS.

In this sample, this clonotype turned up a few times. The chain recombines TRBV28 with TRBJ2-3; possible D gene TRBD2, 7 bases. CDR1 and CDR2 from the germline V gene are MDHEN and SYDVKM. The CDR3 extends over 15 amino acids. V lost 3 bases to trimming and J lost 2 bases, with 12 bases between them. CDR3 region: CASSFGGAATDTQYF. CDR3 coding DNA: TGTGCCAGCAGTTTTGGGGGGGCAGCCACAGATACGCAGTATTTT.

As concerns this clonotype: A read error may be the cause here, since a much bigger clone is one base away. J is TRBJ2-5 and V is TRBV10-3; D is unresolved. Trimming removed 0 bases from V and 11 bases from J, with 13 bases in between. The length of the CDR3 is 13 residues. The germline CDR1 and CDR2 sequences are ENHRY and SYGVKD. The CDR3 sequence is CAISESNLYGQYF. CDR3 DNA: TGTGCCATCAGTGAGTCGAACCTCTACGGGCAGTACTTC.

Many counts were recorded for this clonotype. The CDR3 is CASSQYGSAGTDTQYF. CDR3 in DNA: TGTGCCAGCAGCCAATATGGGTCAGCCGGCACAGATACGCAGTATTTT. This chain joins TRBV3-1 and TRBJ2-3; D is unclear. The CDR3 covers 16 residues. V lost 2 bases and J 1 base, leaving 13 bases between the germline ends. Germline assignment: CDR1 LGHDT and CDR2 YNNKEL (reference sequence).

CDR3 sequence (DNA): TGTGCCAGCAGCCATGGCGGGGCCCAGTACTTC. Its translation is CASSHGGAQYF. This sequence joins TRBV3-1 and TRBJ2-5; tentative D call: TRBD2 (6 bases). This CDR3 is built from 11 residues. The V and J ends lost 3 bases and 9 bases respectively, with 8 bases between them. Germline V gene lookup returns CDR1 LGHDT and CDR2 YNNKEL (reference sequence).

This chain joins TRBV20-1 and TRBJ2-7; TRBD1 aligns across 10 bases. The CDR3 has 14 residues. From germline, CDR1 is DFQATT and CDR2 SNEGSKA (reference sequence). The V and J ends lost 5 bases and 4 bases, in that order; junction bases with no gene match: 8. The CDR3 is CSADPGTGAYEQYF. The CDR3 DNA follows: TGCAGTGCTGACCCCGGGACAGGGGCTTACGAGCAGTACTTC.

This clonotype was recorded a few times. The genes are TRBV28 and TRBJ1-5, with a possible D match to TRBD1 (5 bases). The CDR3 totals 14 residues. The V and J ends lost 2 bases and 4 bases respectively, with 9 bases between them. Germline lookup yields CDR1 MDHEN and CDR2 SYDVKM. The CDR3 spells CASSLQGYNQPQHF. The CDR3 DNA is TGTGCCAGCAGTTTACAGGGCTATAATCAGCCCCAGCATTTT.

Only a few counts were recorded for this clonotype. A read error is possible here, since a much larger clone lies one base away. The chain joins TRBV4-1 to TRBJ2-5; TRBD2 might be the D (5 bases). The assigned J gene may be wrong: the sequence end matches TRBJ2-7 better. CDR3 length: 14 amino acids. CDR1 and CDR2 (germline): MGHRA, YSYEKL. The CDR3 bases are TGCGCCGGCAGCCAAGGTGGCGGGTTCGGCGAGCAGTACTTC. This codes for CAGSQGGGFGEQYF.

The chain links TRBV5-6 to TRBJ1-6, with D perhaps TRBD1 (5 bases). The CDR3 consists of 17 residues. Germline V gene sequence: CDR1 SGHDT, CDR2 YYEEEE. Trimming removed 0 bases from V and 1 base from J, with 11 bases in between. CDR3 nucleotide sequence: TGTGCCAGCAGCTTGGATAGTCGGGGGTCCTATAATTCACCCCTCCACTTT. Protein: CASSLDSRGSYNSPLHF.

The rearrangement uses TRBV11-2 and TRBJ1-5, with 9 bases lining up with TRBD1. The CDR3 contains 13 residues. From germline, CDR1 is SGHAT and CDR2 FQNNGV. V lost 9 bases and J lost 6; bases outside the gene matches: 6. Here the CDR3 DNA reads TGTGCCAGTGGGACAGGGATGGGTCAGCCCCAGCATTTT. Translation gives CASGTGMGQPQHF.

This clonotype was seen a few times. This sequence joins TRBV6-5 and TRBJ1-1; D unresolved. CDR3 length equals 15 residues. V lost 2 bases and J lost 3, with 13 bases in between. Germline CDR1 is MNHEY and CDR2 is SVGAGI. CDR3 DNA sequence: TGTGCCAGCAGTTACAGAGGCCAACCCGACACTGAAGCTTTCTTT. Translation: CASSYRGQPDTEAFF.

This clonotype was observed many times. This chain uses TRBV20-1 with TRBJ2-3, with no clear D. The CDR3 spans 14 residues. The germline gives CDR1 DFQATT, CDR2 SNEGSKA (reference sequence). CDR3 region: CSASPIIGADTQYF. DNA for the CDR3: TGCAGCGCCTCTCCGATCATTGGCGCAGATACGCAGTATTTT.

Concerning this clonotype itself: The conserved closing phenylalanine or tryptophan is absent in this CDR3, likely reflecting a read error. The chain is built from TRBV4-1 and TRBJ2-1, with D unresolved. The DNA end favors TRBJ2-7, so the J call may be wrong. In germline, CDR1 is MGHRA, CDR2 YSYEKL. This CDR3 is 15 amino acids long. CDR3 bases: TGCGCCAGCAGCCCCATAAGTCAGGCTTACAATGAGCAGTACTGC. This gives the protein CASSPISQAYNEQYC.

The chain uses TRBV28 and TRBJ2-5; D is unclear. Per the germline V gene, CDR1 is MDHEN and CDR2 is SYDVKM. The CDR3 length is 14 residues. The germline V and J ends were trimmed by 6 bases and 2 bases, with 13 bases remaining between them. This CDR3 reads CASRLGGPQETQYF. The CDR3 nucleotides are TGTGCCAGCAGGTTAGGTGGGCCTCAAGAGACCCAGTACTTC.

The chain combines TRBV4-2 with TRBJ1-6, with D maybe TRBD1 (5 bases). In germline, CDR1 is LGHNA, CDR2 YNFKEQ. Trimming took off 1 base at V and 10 bases at J, with 14 bases between the two ends. CDR3 length: 15 residues. DNA of the CDR3: TGTGCCAGCAGCCAAGGACTCAGGGAGTGGTCACCCCTCCACTTT. Residues: CASSQGLREWSPLHF.

Comment on this clonotype: This may arise from a read error, as a much more abundant clone is one base away. The V and J genes are TRBV28 and TRBJ2-5; 9 bases are a match to TRBD1. This CDR3 contains 14 residues. Per the germline V gene, CDR1 is MDHEN and CDR2 is SYDVKM. CDR3: CASSRDRVAEAQYF. The CDR3 bases are TGTGCCAGCAGTCGGGACAGGGTAGCAGAGGCCCAGTACTTC.

This clonotype was counted many times. The V gene is TRBV11-2, the J gene TRBJ2-7, with TRBD1 matching 9 bases. V shed 5 bases and J 2 bases; nucleotides not matched to a gene: 10. The CDR3 is 16 residues long. The germline V gene encodes CDR1 SGHAT and CDR2 FQNNGV. The CDR3 loop is CASSKPLGQGPYEQYF. The CDR3 DNA is TGTGCCAGCAGCAAGCCCCTCGGACAGGGGCCCTACGAGCAGTACTTC.

Comment on this clonotype: A much larger clone is a single base away; this may be a read error. V is TRBV2 and J is TRBJ2-3; 8 nucleotides agree with TRBD2. The CDR3 is made up of 15 amino acids. Germline V gives CDR1 SNHLY, CDR2 FYNNEI. CDR3 residues: CVGTGGSFGTDTQYF. CDR3 DNA sequence: TGTGTCGGGACGGGGGGGAGCTTTGGCACAGATACGCAGTATTTT.

The sample holds many counts of this clonotype. The J gene is TRBJ1-5, the V gene TRBV6-1, with unresolved D. The CDR3 runs to 15 residues. CDR1 MNHNS and CDR2 SASEGT come from the germline V gene. With 1 base removed from V and 0 bases from J, the gap between germline ends came to 7 bases. CDR3 bases: TGTGCCAGCAGTGAAGTAACAGTTAGCAATCAGCCCCAGCATTTT. The encoded protein is CASSEVTVSNQPQHF.